A single sample is the source of the 5 T cell receptor beta chains below, sequenced in a study of blood T cell repertoires in COVID-19. Sequencing was performed with immunoSEQ multiplex PCR; in TCRdb, only in-frame clones are kept and a portion is missing. Counted here are 130,000 to 150,000 clones, about nine tenths occurring once; the ten biggest clones make up around 38%. Material for sequencing was peripheral blood. These TCRs come from a man aged 45-60 years who had recovered from COVID-19.

This chain uses TRBV6-5 with TRBJ1-1, with D possibly being TRBD1 (5 bases). Trimming shortened V by 6 bases and J by 5 bases, and 10 bases separated the two germline ends. Germline CDR1 and CDR2: MNHEY and SVGAGI. CDR3 length: 12 amino acids. CDR3 residues: CASRWGGTEAFF. CDR3 nucleotides: TGTGCCAGCAGGTGGGGGGGGACTGAAGCTTTCTTT.

The V and J genes are TRBV7-2 and TRBJ1-4, with D perhaps TRBD1 (6 bases). The germline V and J ends were trimmed by 4 bases and 7 bases, with 13 bases remaining between them. CDR3 length: 14 amino acids. Germline loops: CDR1 SGHTA, CDR2 FQGNSA. For the CDR3, the DNA is TGTGCCAGCAGCTCAGGACAGAGGGGTGAAAAACTGTTTTTT. As protein: CASSSGQRGEKLFF.

This clone appeared a single time. V usage is TRBV21-1 and J usage is TRBJ1-1. TRBV21-1 is deemed a pseudogene. This CDR3 region has 15 residues. CDR3 DNA sequence: TGTGCCAGCAGCAAAGCCGAGGGTTTGAACACTGAAGCTTTCTTT. This codes for CASSKAEGLNTEAFF.

This clone was found a few times. This chain joins TRBV4-3 and TRBJ2-2; the match to TRBD2 covers 15 bases. The CDR3 spans 19 residues. The junction had 9 bases not matched to a gene; V was cut back by 4 bases and J by 3 bases. CDR1 is LGHNA, CDR2 YSLEER, per germline. In DNA form, the CDR3 reads TGCGCCAGCAGCCCAGGACTAGCGGGGGGGATTATAGACACCGGGGAGCTGTTTTTT. This sequence encodes CASSPGLAGGIIDTGELFF.

This clone was observed once. The V gene is TRBV19, the J gene TRBJ1-4; D is perhaps TRBD1 (5 bases). The CDR3 loop spans 13 amino acids. The V end lost 7 bases, the J end lost 10 bases, and 16 bases lay between the germline ends. Germline V CDR1 and CDR2: LNHDA, SQIVND (reference sequence). This chain's CDR3 is CASTTGTVTKLFF. The CDR3 DNA reads as TGTGCCAGTACTACCGGGACTGTAACAAAACTGTTTTTT.